The text below deals with one T cell receptor beta chain. Its antigen is unidentified. This specimen comes from a study of a mutant IDH1 vaccine in newly diagnosed glioma. On the study more broadly: Patients began vaccination 4-6 weeks after radiotherapy alone, or with temozolomide cycles. Most patients had radiochemotherapy with temozolomide before enrollment; others had one alone.

Documented time point: week 23, last vaccination. Each vaccine dose was 300 ug of mutant IDH1 20-mer peptide, with topical imiquimod. Donors had new IDH1-mutant astrocytomas of WHO grade 3 or 4 (ATRX-lost). Only in-frame clones appear in the TCRdb table, and some are missing; sequencing was by immunoSEQ multiplex PCR. There are around 54,000 clones in the sample; about nine tenths occur only once, and 1.3% to 1.5% lies in the top ten. Germline CDR1 is SGHRS and CDR2 is YFSETQ. The V segment lost 1 base and the J segment 2 bases; nucleotides outside the gene matches: 8. The CDR3 loop spans 18 amino acids.

The V call is TRBV5-1, the J call TRBJ2-2, with 10 bases fitting TRBD1. The sample here was PBMCs, taken from a glioma patient whose treatment included an IDH1 peptide vaccine. The TCR was taken from a man in his forties with glioma. CDR3 nucleotide sequence: TGCGCCAGCAGCTTGTTTAGCCGACAGGGGGCAAACACCGGGGAGCTGTTTTTT. Protein: CASSLFSRQGANTGELFF.